The 32 T cell receptor beta chains below come from one sample, sequenced in a study of cytomegalovirus exposure and HLA in healthy donors. Primers for the PCR totalled 60 Vbeta and 13 Jbeta. Sequencing was performed with immunoSEQ multiplex PCR; in TCRdb, only in-frame clones are kept and a portion is missing. The sample's table shows about 120,000 clones. Sequenced sample: PBMCs. These receptor sequences come from a young man in good health and CMV-seronegative.

The chain carries TRBV5-6 and TRBJ1-2, with D hard to call. The germline V and J ends were trimmed by 4 bases and 0 bases, with 16 bases remaining between them. Germline CDR1 SGHDT, CDR2 YYEEEE. The CDR3 sequence is 16 residues long. The CDR3 reads CASSTVGIPANYGYTF. DNA for the CDR3: TGTGCCAGCAGCACTGTCGGGATTCCCGCTAACTATGGCTACACCTTC.

The V gene is TRBV6-1, the J gene TRBJ2-5, with D tentatively TRBD1 (5 bases). This CDR3 contains 14 residues. Trimming stripped 5 bases from V and 1 base from J, with 11 bases between. Germline V gene sequence: CDR1 MNHNS, CDR2 SASEGT. The CDR3 nucleotides read TGTGCCAGCAGTCTACAGGCCCCCCAAGAGACCCAGTACTTC. This translates into CASSLQAPQETQYF.

The genes are TRBV7-2 and TRBJ1-5; weak D call: TRBD1 (6 bases). CDR3 length: 14 amino acids. CDR1 is SGHTA and CDR2 is FQGNSA in the germline V gene. Trimming left V 1 base short and J 5 bases short, with 9 bases between. The CDR3 sequence: CASSLGTAYQPQHF. For the CDR3, the DNA is TGTGCCAGCAGCTTAGGGACAGCGTATCAGCCCCAGCATTTT.

CDR3 loop: CAISESRGRLHGYTF. DNA for the CDR3: TGTGCCATCAGTGAGTCGAGGGGGCGCTTACATGGCTACACCTTC. The chain links TRBV10-3 to TRBJ1-2; 7 nucleotides match TRBD1. Trimming at V came to 0 bases and at J to 6 bases, leaving 7 bases not matched to a gene. This CDR3 spans 15 amino acids. CDR1 and CDR2 (germline): ENHRY, SYGVKD.

The V call is TRBV9, the J call TRBJ2-3, with a tentative D call TRBD2 (6 bases). Germline loops: CDR1 SGDLS, CDR2 YYNGEE. Deletions cut 1 base from V and 4 bases from J, with 10 bases between. This CDR3 comprises 14 residues. The CDR3 nucleotides are TGTGCCAGCAGCGTACGGACTACATCAGATACGCAGTATTTT. Translating it yields CASSVRTTSDTQYF.

The chain combines TRBV7-2 with TRBJ1-5; no clear D gene. CDR3 size: 17 residues. V lost 1 base and J 3 bases, leaving 16 bases between the germline ends. Germline values: CDR1 SGHTA, CDR2 FQGNSA. CDR3 in amino acids: CASSLEPVRPYNQPQHF. CDR3 DNA: TGTGCCAGCAGCTTAGAACCCGTCAGGCCCTACAATCAGCCCCAGCATTTT.

The rearrangement links TRBV9 to TRBJ2-7; 10 bases align to TRBD2. CDR3 size: 14 residues. Germline CDR1 is SGDLS and CDR2 is YYNGEE. V was clipped by 4 bases and J by 2 bases; unmatched bases: 3. This CDR3 reads CASSPSGGAYEQYF. The DNA of the CDR3 is TGTGCCAGCAGCCCCAGCGGGGGGGCCTACGAGCAGTACTTC.

The chain is built from TRBV7-3 and TRBJ2-2, with TRBD1 matching 8 bases. With 6 bases clipped from V and 4 bases from J, the junction kept 4 bases outside the gene matches. The length of the CDR3 is 14 residues. Per germline, CDR1 SGHTA and CDR2 FQGTGA. In DNA form, the CDR3 reads TGTGCCAGCAGGCAACAGGGGGGCACCGGGGAGCTGTTTTTT. The encoded protein is CASRQQGGTGELFF. The full variable domain, completed using reference TRBV7-3 and TRBJ2-2, is GAGVSQTPSNKVTEKGKYVELRCDPISGHTALYWYRQSLGQGPEFLIYFQGTGAADDSGLPNDRFFAVRPEGSVSTLKIQRTERGDSAVYLCASRQQGGTGELFFGEGSRLTVL.

The V call is TRBV30, the J call TRBJ1-2; possible D gene TRBD1, 6 bases. With 5 bases removed from V and 5 bases from J, the gap between germline ends came to 9 bases. The CDR3 consists of 11 residues. Looked up from germline, CDR1 is GTSNPN and CDR2 is SVGIG (reference sequence). The CDR3 DNA sequence: TGTGCCTGGGGAGGACAGTATGGCTACACCTTC. Amino acids: CAWGGQYGYTF. Together with reference TRBV30 and TRBJ1-2, the CDR3 gives the full variable domain: SQTIHQWPATLVQPVGSPLSLECTVEGTSNPNLYWYRQAAGRGLQLLFYSVGIGQISSEVPQNLSASRPQDRQFILSSKKLLLSDSGFYLCAWGGQYGYTFGSGTRLTVV.

The chain combines TRBV5-8 with TRBJ2-7; the match to TRBD2 covers 7 bases. V lost 2 bases, J lost 4 bases, and 12 bases stayed unmatched. The germline V gene has CDR1 SGHTS and CDR2 YDEGEE. The CDR3 spans 16 residues. CDR3 amino acids: CASSLSIGERGYEQYF. The CDR3 DNA reads as TGTGCCAGCAGCTTAAGCATCGGGGAGCGGGGTTACGAGCAGTACTTC.

V and J are TRBV2 and TRBJ2-7, with a weak D call TRBD2 (6 bases). CDR3 length: 10 residues. Per germline, CDR1 SNHLY and CDR2 FYNNEI. V gave up 8 bases and J gave up 6 bases, with 8 bases separating them. The CDR3: CASGGGEQYF. The CDR3 nucleotides are TGTGCCAGCGGGGGAGGCGAGCAGTACTTC.

The J gene is TRBJ2-7, the V gene TRBV5-1; D uncertain. The germline CDR1 and CDR2 sequences are SGHRS and YFSETQ. Trimming pared 5 bases from V and 0 bases from J, leaving 12 bases between. This CDR3 has 14 amino acids. The CDR3 DNA sequence: TGCGCCAGCAGTGTTCAGGCACTCTCCTACGAGCAGTACTTC. Residues: CASSVQALSYEQYF.

The chain has TRBV13 and TRBJ2-7, with D maybe TRBD1 (5 bases). CDR1 and CDR2 (germline): PRHDT, FYEKMQ (reference sequence). Trimming took off 5 bases at V and 0 bases at J, with 11 bases between the two ends. The CDR3 sequence is 14 residues long. CDR3 nucleotide sequence: TGTGCCAGCAGCCCCACAGGAGACTCCTACGAGCAGTACTTC. Its protein is CASSPTGDSYEQYF.

CDR3 loop: CASSYWTGIESGELFF. DNA of the CDR3: TGTGCCAGCAGTTACTGGACTGGGATCGAATCCGGGGAGCTGTTTTTT. The V gene is TRBV6-5, the J gene TRBJ2-2, with TRBD2 as a possible D gene (5 bases). This CDR3 spans 16 amino acids. V was clipped by 1 base and J by 6 bases, with 15 bases between them. CDR1 and CDR2 from the germline V gene are MNHEY and SVGAGI.

This chain connects TRBV19 to TRBJ1-5; D call uncertain. V was clipped by 6 bases and J by 7 bases, with 16 bases between them. CDR1 is LNHDA and CDR2 is SQIVND in the germline V gene (reference sequence). The CDR3 length is 14 residues. CDR3 region: CASSIRERGQPQHF. Written as DNA, the CDR3 is TGTGCCAGTAGCATCCGGGAACGCGGCCAGCCCCAGCATTTT.

The J gene is TRBJ1-5, the V gene TRBV19, with a weak D call TRBD1 (5 bases). V shed 2 bases and J shed 0 bases, with 11 bases lying between them. The CDR3 sequence is 16 residues long. Germline V lookup: CDR1 LNHDA, CDR2 SQIVND (reference sequence). The CDR3 protein is CASSIQGLHSNQPQHF. The CDR3 nucleotides are TGTGCCAGTAGTATACAGGGACTACATAGCAATCAGCCCCAGCATTTT.

This sequence joins TRBV20-1 and TRBJ2-1, with TRBD2 as a possible D gene (5 bases). Per germline, CDR1 DFQATT and CDR2 SNEGSKA (reference sequence). CDR3 length: 11 amino acids. V lost 4 bases, J lost 9 bases, and 10 bases lay in between. The CDR3 DNA follows: TGCAGTGCTAACGGGATTGGTGAGCAGTTCTTC. Its translation: CSANGIGEQFF.

This chain links TRBV29-1 with TRBJ1-2; D gene ambiguous. Trimming pared 4 bases from V and 3 bases from J, leaving 9 bases between. Germline loops: CDR1 SQVTM, CDR2 ANQGSEA. The CDR3 totals 12 residues. The CDR3 here is CSVVWQDYGYTF. CDR3 in DNA: TGCAGCGTTGTCTGGCAGGACTATGGCTACACCTTC.

The chain combines TRBV9 with TRBJ2-2; D possibly corresponds to TRBD2 (7 bases). The CDR3 sequence is 18 residues long. Per germline, CDR1 SGDLS and CDR2 YYNGEE. V shed 2 bases and J shed 2 bases, with 19 bases lying between them. The CDR3 protein is CASSVRRGAGANTGELFF. In DNA, the CDR3 is TGTGCCAGCAGCGTCCGGAGGGGGGCGGGAGCCAACACCGGGGAGCTGTTTTTT.

The V call is TRBV7-9, the J call TRBJ1-1; 8 nucleotides match TRBD1. This CDR3 comprises 15 residues. The V segment lost 4 bases and the J segment 2 bases; nucleotides outside the gene matches: 6. Germline assignment: CDR1 SEHNR and CDR2 FQNEAQ (reference sequence). DNA of the CDR3: TGTGCCAGCAGCTCCGGGACAGGAGATAACACTGAAGCTTTCTTT. Protein sequence: CASSSGTGDNTEAFF.

The gene calls are TRBV7-8 and TRBJ2-2; perhaps TRBD2 as D (5 bases). There are 15 residues in the CDR3. Germline CDR1 SGHVS, CDR2 FQNEAQ. Trimming cost V 6 bases and J 4 bases, with 15 bases left between them. The chain's CDR3 is CASSTRVGVTGELFF. The CDR3 region has the DNA TGTGCCAGCAGTACCCGGGTCGGGGTCACCGGGGAGCTGTTTTTT.

The gene calls are TRBV18 and TRBJ2-7; TRBD1 aligns across 7 bases. This CDR3 has 15 residues. Germline-derived CDR1 and CDR2 are KGHSH and LQKENI. The V segment lost 2 bases and the J segment 2 bases; nucleotides outside the gene matches: 6. CDR3 loop: CASSPNRDSPYEQYF. In nucleotides, the CDR3 is TGTGCCAGCTCACCAAATCGGGACAGCCCCTACGAGCAGTACTTC.

The CDR3 DNA follows: TGTGCCAGCAGCTTATTGACAGGGGAGGGCGAGCAGTACTTC. Its protein is CASSLLTGEGEQYF. The chain is built from TRBV7-3 and TRBJ2-7, with D possibly matching TRBD1 (8 bases). This CDR3 contains 14 residues. The V end lost 2 bases, the J end lost 6 bases, and 14 bases lay between the germline ends. Per germline, CDR1 SGHTA and CDR2 FQGTGA.

The chain has TRBV27 and TRBJ2-7; 7 nucleotides align to TRBD1. Per germline, CDR1 MNHEY and CDR2 SMNVEV (reference sequence). This CDR3 is built from 16 residues. V lost 3 bases to trimming and J lost 2 bases; unmatched junction nucleotides: 10. The CDR3 is CASSLLFGTDAYEQYF. The DNA for the CDR3 is TGTGCCAGCAGTTTGTTGTTCGGGACAGACGCCTACGAGCAGTACTTC.

The chain joins TRBV28 to TRBJ1-1; D is unresolved. The CDR3 is 14 residues long. Germline values: CDR1 MDHEN, CDR2 SYDVKM. V was clipped by 5 bases and J by 0 bases, with 10 bases between them. Here the CDR3 reads CASSLTPVNTEAFF. CDR3 nucleotides: TGTGCCAGCAGTCTCACCCCAGTGAACACTGAAGCTTTCTTT. Full variable domain (rest looked up from reference TRBV28 and TRBJ1-1): DVKVTQSSRYLVKRTGEKVFLECVQDMDHENMFWYRQDPGLGLRLIYFSYDVKMKEKGDIPEGYSVSREKKERFSLILESASTNQTSMYLCASSLTPVNTEAFFGQGTRLTVV.

The chain recombines TRBV18 with TRBJ1-2; the D is unclear. CDR1 KGHSH and CDR2 LQKENI come from the germline V gene. CDR3 length: 11 amino acids. Trimming stripped 3 bases from V and 8 bases from J, with 7 bases between. The CDR3 region has the DNA TGTGCCAGCTCACCGGGCGGGGGCTACACCTTC. Protein: CASSPGGGYTF.

The chain joins TRBV19 to TRBJ2-2; 7 positions agree with TRBD1. CDR1 and CDR2 from the germline V gene are LNHDA and SQIVND (reference sequence). The CDR3 sequence is 15 residues long. With V trimmed by 3 bases and J by 4 bases, 5 bases remained unmatched. CDR3 sequence: CASSITGAGTGELFF. As DNA, the CDR3 is TGTGCCAGTAGTATCACAGGGGCGGGCACCGGGGAGCTGTTTTTT.

This chain joins TRBV6-5 and TRBJ1-1; D is unresolved. The CDR3 consists of 14 residues. The V gene lost 7 bases and the J gene lost 5 bases, with 17 bases spanning the gap. Germline V gene sequence: CDR1 MNHEY, CDR2 SVGAGI. The CDR3 loop is CASKPLGVRTEAFF. The CDR3, as DNA: TGTGCCAGCAAGCCTCTGGGAGTTAGGACTGAAGCTTTCTTT.

The chain is built from TRBV28 and TRBJ1-1; D unclear. The germline V gene has CDR1 MDHEN and CDR2 SYDVKM. Trimming pared 3 bases from V and 0 bases from J, leaving 8 bases between. The CDR3 has 14 residues. CDR3 bases: TGTGCCAGCAGTTTGGGCCAGATGAACACTGAAGCTTTCTTT. The encoded protein is CASSLGQMNTEAFF.

J is TRBJ1-3 and V is TRBV27, with a tentative D call TRBD1 (5 bases). CDR3 size: 12 residues. The V gene's germline CDR1 is MNHEY and CDR2 SMNVEV (reference sequence). V dropped 7 bases and J dropped 3 bases, with 7 bases sitting between them. In DNA form, the CDR3 reads TGTGCCAGCACAAGGGGTGGAAACACCATATATTTT. Encoded protein: CASTRGGNTIYF.

The rearrangement links TRBV5-5 to TRBJ1-6; D may be TRBD1 (6 bases). Per germline, CDR1 SGHKS and CDR2 YYEKEE (reference sequence). This CDR3 comprises 15 residues. Deletions cut 3 bases from V and 4 bases from J, with 11 bases between. The CDR3 bases are TGTGCCAGCAGCTCCCAGGGGAGTTATAATTCACCCCTCCACTTT. Its protein is CASSSQGSYNSPLHF.

This chain joins TRBV10-3 and TRBJ2-7; D is undetermined. The V and J ends lost 6 bases and 3 bases respectively, with 6 bases between them. The CDR3 runs 11 residues. Germline CDR1 ENHRY, CDR2 SYGVKD. Here the CDR3 DNA reads TGTGCCATCAGGTCCATCTACGAGCAGTACTTC. Protein product: CAIRSIYEQYF.